A single sample is the source of the 10 T cell receptor beta chains below, sequenced in a study of T-cell memory formation after mild COVID-19. Each CDR3 protein gets one entry after TCRdb re-called the 5' RACE reads with MiXCR. The table records 350,000 to 450,000 distinct CDR3 sequences, around 19% of them present only once. The material sequenced was PBMCs or a T cell subset sorted from them (not recorded which). Every receptor here comes from an adult woman who had mild COVID-19 (a few samples of this study predate the infection). Cell type and time point are not known.

The rearrangement uses TRBV29-1 and TRBJ2-1; perhaps TRBD2 as D (6 bases). CDR3 length: 14 residues. Germline CDR1 SQVTM, CDR2 ANQGSEA. V was clipped by 1 base and J by 6 bases, with 13 bases between them. CDR3 sequence reads: CSVEAGELINEQFF. The DNA of the CDR3 is TGCAGCGTTGAAGCGGGAGAGCTTATCAATGAGCAGTTCTTC.

This clonotype appeared many times. J is TRBJ2-1 and V is TRBV27; the match to TRBD2 covers 11 bases. This CDR3 is 14 amino acids long. V dropped 2 bases and J dropped 6; count of bases not matched to a gene: 0. The germline V gene encodes CDR1 MNHEY and CDR2 SMNVEV (reference sequence). The CDR3 sequence: CASSLGTSGNEQFF. The CDR3 DNA follows: TGTGCCAGCAGTTTAGGGACTAGCGGCAATGAGCAGTTCTTC.

The rearrangement links TRBV5-1 to TRBJ1-2; TRBD1 matches at 9 bases. The CDR3 totals 17 residues. Germline values: CDR1 SGHRS, CDR2 YFSETQ. V lost 3 bases and J lost 8; bases outside the gene matches: 17. The CDR3 region is CASSSQGARGRWRGYTF. The CDR3 DNA sequence: TGCGCCAGCAGCTCACAGGGGGCTCGGGGCCGTTGGAGAGGCTACACCTTC.

This clonotype showed up just a few times. This sequence joins TRBV5-1 and TRBJ2-7, with D possibly matching TRBD2 (6 bases). Germline values: CDR1 SGHRS, CDR2 YFSETQ. The V end lost 0 bases, the J end lost 4 bases, and 11 bases lay between the germline ends. This CDR3 comprises 14 residues. CDR3 DNA: TGCGCCAGCAGCTTGGCGGGAGTCGAATACGAGCAGTACTTC. Its translation: CASSLAGVEYEQYF.

The V call is TRBV3-1, the J call TRBJ1-2; D is perhaps TRBD1 (6 bases). The germline V gene has CDR1 LGHDT and CDR2 YNNKEL (reference sequence). This CDR3 region has 15 residues. The V end was cut by 4 bases, the J end by 1 base, with 13 bases between. CDR3 region: CASSPGGGGNYGYTF. The CDR3 region has the DNA TGTGCCAGCAGCCCCGGAGGAGGGGGTAACTATGGCTACACCTTC. Full variable domain (missing parts from reference TRBV3-1 and TRBJ1-2): DTAVSQTPKYLVTQMGNDKSIKCEQNLGHDTMYWYKQDSKKFLKIMFSYNNKELIINETVPNRFSPKSPDKAHLNLHINSLELGDSAVYFCASSPGGGGNYGYTFGSGTRLTVV.

V usage is TRBV9 and J usage is TRBJ2-7; D possibly corresponds to TRBD1 (7 bases). The V gene lost 3 bases and the J gene lost 2 bases, with 15 bases spanning the gap. The CDR3 runs 15 residues. CDR1 SGDLS and CDR2 YYNGEE come from the germline V gene. For the CDR3, the DNA is TGTGCCAGCAGCGCCAGGGGGACGGGGGCCTACGAGCAGTACTTC. It yields the protein CASSARGTGAYEQYF.

Only a few counts were recorded for this clonotype. The chain combines TRBV14 with TRBJ2-1; 9 bases fit TRBD1. Trimming at V came to 4 bases and at J to 0 bases, leaving 13 bases not matched to a gene. The CDR3 extends over 19 amino acids. Germline CDR1 and CDR2: SGHDN and FVKESK. In DNA, the CDR3 is TGTGCCAGCAGCCCTTGGGGACAGGGATTCCTGGGCTCCTACAATGAGCAGTTCTTC. It codes for CASSPWGQGFLGSYNEQFF. The entire variable domain, with the rest obtained from reference TRBV14 and TRBJ2-1, is as follows: EAGVTQFPSHSVIEKGQTVTLRCDPISGHDNLYWYRRVMGKEIKFLLHFVKESKQDESGMPNNRFLAERTGGTYSTLKVQPAELEDSGVYFCASSPWGQGFLGSYNEQFFGPGTRLTVL.

This clonotype appeared a few times. V is TRBV4-1 and J is TRBJ1-5; maybe TRBD1 (5 bases). The V end lost 2 bases, the J end lost 3 bases, and 8 bases lay between the germline ends. The CDR3 covers 14 residues. Per the germline V gene, CDR1 is MGHRA and CDR2 is YSYEKL. The CDR3 DNA sequence: TGCGCCAGCAGCCAATTACAGGACAATCAGCCCCAGCATTTT. It specifies CASSQLQDNQPQHF.

The V call is TRBV19, the J call TRBJ1-1; D unresolved. Trimming took 4 bases from V and 4 from J, leaving 10 bases between them. The CDR3 extends over 13 amino acids. Germline V lookup: CDR1 LNHDA, CDR2 SQIVND (reference sequence). The CDR3 region has the DNA TGTGCCAGTAGTACGGGGAAGACCACTGAAGCTTTCTTT. It codes for CASSTGKTTEAFF.

The rearrangement uses TRBV12-3 or TRBV12-4 and TRBJ1-6; TRBD1 matches at 10 bases. With V trimmed by 6 bases and J by 8 bases, 4 bases remained unmatched. The CDR3 covers 14 residues. CDR3 sequence reads: CASRTGGAHSPLHF. Here the CDR3 DNA reads TGTGCCAGCAGGACAGGGGGCGCGCATTCACCCCTCCACTTT.